This TCR beta chain comes out of a study of CD8 T cells in Susac syndrome. From blood CD8+ and CD4+ T cells, the TCR beta chain was sequenced. Controls were healthy donors chosen to match patients in age and sex. The TEMRA cells underwent FACS enrichment, while the CD8+ and CD4+ T cells underwent negative isolation. The CDR3 contains 13 residues. Per the germline V gene, CDR1 is GTSNPN and CDR2 is SVGIG (reference sequence). Trimming left V 0 bases short and J 5 bases short, with 10 bases between. About 0.5 to 1 ug RNA was reverse transcribed with random hexamers. The CDR3 of TCR beta was amplified by immunoSEQ multiplex PCR across 54 Vbeta and 13 Jbeta. TCRdb reprocessed the immunoSEQ multiplex PCR reads with MiXCR, giving one entry per CDR3 protein. The repertoire holds 120,000 to 150,000 distinct CDR3 sequences, approximately 93% seen once, with approximately 0.09% in the top ten.

The origin of this receptor is a human donor in good health. This rearrangement joins TRBV30 to TRBJ1-2; D ambiguous. Sequencing was carried out using CD4+ T cells from PBMCs. The CDR3, as DNA: TGTGCCTGGAGTGTCGAGGTATCGTATGGCTACACCTTC. It encodes CAWSVEVSYGYTF.